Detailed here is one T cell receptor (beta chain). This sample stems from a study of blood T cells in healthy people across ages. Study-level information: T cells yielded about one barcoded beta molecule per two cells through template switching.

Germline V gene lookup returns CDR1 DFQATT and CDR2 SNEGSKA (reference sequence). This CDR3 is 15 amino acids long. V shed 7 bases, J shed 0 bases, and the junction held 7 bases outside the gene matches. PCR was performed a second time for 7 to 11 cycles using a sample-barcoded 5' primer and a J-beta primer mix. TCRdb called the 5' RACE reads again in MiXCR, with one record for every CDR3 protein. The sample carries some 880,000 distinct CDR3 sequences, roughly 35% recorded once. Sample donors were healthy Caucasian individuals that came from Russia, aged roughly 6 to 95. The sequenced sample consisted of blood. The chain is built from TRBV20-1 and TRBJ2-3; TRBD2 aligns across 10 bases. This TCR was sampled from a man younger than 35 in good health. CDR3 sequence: CSVPGLASSTDTQYF. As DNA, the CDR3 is TGCAGTGTACCGGGACTAGCGTCTAGCACAGATACGCAGTATTTT.